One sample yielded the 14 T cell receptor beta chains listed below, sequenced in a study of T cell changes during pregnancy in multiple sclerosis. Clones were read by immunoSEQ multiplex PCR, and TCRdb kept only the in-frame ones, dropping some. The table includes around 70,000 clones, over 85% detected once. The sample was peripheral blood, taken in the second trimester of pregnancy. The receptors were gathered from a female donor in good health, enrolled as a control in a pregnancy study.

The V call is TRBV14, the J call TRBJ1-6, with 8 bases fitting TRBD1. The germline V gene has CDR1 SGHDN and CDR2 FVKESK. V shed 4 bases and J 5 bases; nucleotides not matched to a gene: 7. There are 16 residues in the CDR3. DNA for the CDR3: TGTGCCAGCAGCCGCCGGGACAGGAGACATAATTCACCCCTCCACTTT. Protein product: CASSRRDRRHNSPLHF.

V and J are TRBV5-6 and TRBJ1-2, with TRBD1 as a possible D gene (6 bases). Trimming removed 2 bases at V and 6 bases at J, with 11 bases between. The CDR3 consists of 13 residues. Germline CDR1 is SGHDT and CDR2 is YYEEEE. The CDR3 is CASSLGGGHGYTF. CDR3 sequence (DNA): TGTGCCAGCAGCTTAGGGGGGGGCCATGGCTACACCTTC. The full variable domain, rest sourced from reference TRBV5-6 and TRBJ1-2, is DAGVTQSPTHLIKTRGQQVTLRCSPKSGHDTVSWYQQALGQGPQFIFQYYEEEERQRGNFPDRFSGHQFPNYSSELNVNALLLGDSALYLCASSLGGGHGYTFGSGTRLTVV.

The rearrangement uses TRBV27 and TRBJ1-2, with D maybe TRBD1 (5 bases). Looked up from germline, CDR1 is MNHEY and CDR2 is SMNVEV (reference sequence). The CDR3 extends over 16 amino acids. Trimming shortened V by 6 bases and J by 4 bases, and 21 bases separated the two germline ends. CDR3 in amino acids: CASRPLPLTVPYGYTF. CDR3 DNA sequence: TGTGCCAGCAGACCGCTCCCTTTGACAGTCCCCTATGGCTACACCTTC.

Here the CDR3 reads CASTLGSPGGATTEAFF. CDR3 in DNA: TGTGCCAGCACCTTGGGCTCCCCAGGGGGCGCCACTACTGAAGCTTTCTTT. The rearrangement links TRBV11-2 to TRBJ1-1; TRBD1 agrees at 8 bases. The length of the CDR3 is 17 residues. Germline CDR1 SGHAT, CDR2 FQNNGV. After removal of 7 bases from V and 5 bases from J, the junction contained 18 bases not matched to a gene.

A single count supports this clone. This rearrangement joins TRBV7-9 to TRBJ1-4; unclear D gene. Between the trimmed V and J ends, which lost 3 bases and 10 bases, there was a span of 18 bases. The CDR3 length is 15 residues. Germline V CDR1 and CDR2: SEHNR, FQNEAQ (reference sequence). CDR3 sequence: CASSLSGDIAGKLFF. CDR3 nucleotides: TGTGCCAGCAGCTTGAGCGGCGATATTGCGGGAAAACTGTTTTTT.

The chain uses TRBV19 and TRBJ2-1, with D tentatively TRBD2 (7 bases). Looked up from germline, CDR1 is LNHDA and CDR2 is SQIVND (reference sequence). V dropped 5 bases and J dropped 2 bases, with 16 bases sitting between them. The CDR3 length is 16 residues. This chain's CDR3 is CASSPRGGGTYNEQFF. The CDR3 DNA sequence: TGTGCCAGTAGTCCACGGGGCGGGGGCACCTACAATGAGCAGTTCTTC.

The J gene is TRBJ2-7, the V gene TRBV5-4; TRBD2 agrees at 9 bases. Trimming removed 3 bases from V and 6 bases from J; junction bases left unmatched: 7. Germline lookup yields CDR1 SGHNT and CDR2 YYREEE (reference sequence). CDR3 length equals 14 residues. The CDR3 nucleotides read TGTGCCAGCAGCTCGCGGGGGGGCGAGAGCGAGCAGTACTTC. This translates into CASSSRGGESEQYF.

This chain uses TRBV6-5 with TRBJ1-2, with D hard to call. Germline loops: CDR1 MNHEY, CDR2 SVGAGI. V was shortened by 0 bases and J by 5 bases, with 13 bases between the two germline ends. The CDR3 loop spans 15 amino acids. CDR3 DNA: TGTGCCAGCAGTTACTCTATCACATCGGGGTATGGCTACACCTTC. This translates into CASSYSITSGYGYTF.

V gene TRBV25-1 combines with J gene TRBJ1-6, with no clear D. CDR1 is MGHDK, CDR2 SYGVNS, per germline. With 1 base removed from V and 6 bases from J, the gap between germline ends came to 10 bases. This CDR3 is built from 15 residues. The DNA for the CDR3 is TGTGCCAGCAGTGAATGGGCATCTGGTAATTCACCCCTCCACTTT. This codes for CASSEWASGNSPLHF.

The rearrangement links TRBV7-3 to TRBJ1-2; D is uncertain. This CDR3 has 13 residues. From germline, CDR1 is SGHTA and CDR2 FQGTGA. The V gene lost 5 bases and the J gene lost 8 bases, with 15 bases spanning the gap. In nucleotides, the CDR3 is TGTGCCAGCAGCCCTGGAGGTAGTTTGGGCTACACCTTC. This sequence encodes CASSPGGSLGYTF.

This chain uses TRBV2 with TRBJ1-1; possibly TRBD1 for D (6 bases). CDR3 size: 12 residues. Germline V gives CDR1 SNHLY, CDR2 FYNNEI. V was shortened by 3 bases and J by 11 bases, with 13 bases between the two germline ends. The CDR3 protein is CASSDPRQDAFF. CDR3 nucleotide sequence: TGTGCCAGCAGTGATCCCCGACAGGACGCTTTCTTT.

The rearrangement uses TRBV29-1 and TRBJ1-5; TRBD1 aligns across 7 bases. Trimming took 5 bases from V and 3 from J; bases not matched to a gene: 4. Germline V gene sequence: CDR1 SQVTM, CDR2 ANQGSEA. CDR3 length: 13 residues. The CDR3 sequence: CSVRQGNNQPQHF. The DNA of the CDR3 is TGCAGCGTTCGACAGGGTAACAATCAGCCCCAGCATTTT.

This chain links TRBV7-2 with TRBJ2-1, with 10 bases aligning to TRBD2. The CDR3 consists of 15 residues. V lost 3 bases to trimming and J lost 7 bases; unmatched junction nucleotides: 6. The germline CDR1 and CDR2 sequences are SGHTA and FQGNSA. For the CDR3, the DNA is TGTGCCAGCAGCTTCCAGCGGGGGGGACCGAATGAGCAGTTCTTC. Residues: CASSFQRGGPNEQFF.

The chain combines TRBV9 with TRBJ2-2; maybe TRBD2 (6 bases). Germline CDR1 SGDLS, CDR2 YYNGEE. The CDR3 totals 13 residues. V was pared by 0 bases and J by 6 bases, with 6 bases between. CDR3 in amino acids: CASSVGGAGELFF. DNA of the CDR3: TGTGCCAGCAGCGTAGGGGGGGCCGGGGAGCTGTTTTTT.